The next 14 T cell receptor beta chains were all read from a single sample in a study of T cell responses to AZD1222 COVID-19 vaccine. Assay used: immunoSEQ multiplex PCR; TCRdb lists only in-frame clones, some missing. The table has some 150,000 clones, 86% seen once. The material was peripheral blood, obtained on day 0 of MenACWY control vaccination. Receptor source: an adult in good health.

The chain combines TRBV27 with TRBJ2-3, with D unclear. Germline V lookup: CDR1 MNHEY, CDR2 SMNVEV (reference sequence). V was pared by 2 bases and J by 2 bases, with 11 bases between. The CDR3 length is 15 residues. CDR3 loop: CASSLDLGNTDTQYF. In nucleotides, the CDR3 is TGTGCCAGCAGTTTAGACCTAGGAAACACAGATACGCAGTATTTT.

The rearrangement joins TRBV6-2 or TRBV6-3 to TRBJ2-7, with TRBD2 matching 14 bases. Unmatched junction bases numbered 16, after V lost 5 bases and J lost 7 bases. The CDR3 covers 18 residues. Germline CDR1 and CDR2: MNHEY and SVGEGT. CDR3 amino acids: CASSARPGLAGVLKEQYF. The CDR3, as DNA: TGTGCCAGCAGTGCCCGACCGGGACTAGCGGGAGTTCTGAAAGAGCAGTACTTC.

The chain is built from TRBV19 and TRBJ1-3, with 7 bases lining up with TRBD1. The ends lost 6 bases at V and 5 bases at J; junction bases unmatched: 13. Germline assignment: CDR1 LNHDA and CDR2 SQIVND (reference sequence). There are 16 residues in the CDR3. The CDR3 nucleotides are TGTGCCAGTAGCCCGGGACAGTCCCTTCGCAGAAACACCATATATTTT. Encoded protein: CASSPGQSLRRNTIYF.

This rearrangement joins TRBV19 to TRBJ2-1; 7 nucleotides line up with TRBD2. Trimming removed 9 bases from V and 8 bases from J; junction bases left unmatched: 13. This CDR3 contains 14 residues. In germline, CDR1 is LNHDA, CDR2 SQIVND (reference sequence). The CDR3 DNA follows: TGTGCCAGCTTTTCGTGGGAGGGCCCAGATGAGCAGTTCTTC. This translates into CASFSWEGPDEQFF.

The V call is TRBV27, the J call TRBJ1-1; D remains unclear. Trimming removed 3 bases from V and 2 bases from J, with 10 bases in between. CDR3 length equals 14 residues. The V gene's germline CDR1 is MNHEY and CDR2 SMNVEV (reference sequence). In DNA form, the CDR3 reads TGTGCCAGCAGTTTCTTGGGCCCCAACACTGAAGCTTTCTTT. This codes for CASSFLGPNTEAFF.

This clone showed up just once. The chain combines TRBV19 with TRBJ1-5; D is unclear. Trimming left V 3 bases short and J 0 bases short, with 9 bases between. The CDR3 contains 15 residues. In germline, CDR1 is LNHDA, CDR2 SQIVND (reference sequence). The CDR3 DNA reads as TGTGCCAGTAGTATCGTTGGCTATAGCAATCAGCCCCAGCATTTT. Translated, it gives CASSIVGYSNQPQHF. The full variable domain, its missing parts supplied by reference TRBV19 and TRBJ1-5, is DGGITQSPKYLFRKEGQNVTLSCEQNLNHDAMYWYRQDPGQGLRLIYYSQIVNDFQKGDIAEGYSVSREKKESFPLTVTSAQKNPTAFYLCASSIVGYSNQPQHFGDGTRLSIL.

J is TRBJ2-7 and V is TRBV7-9; D possibly matches TRBD1 or TRBD2 (5 bases each). Deletions cut 6 bases from V and 3 bases from J, with 12 bases between. Looked up from germline, CDR1 is SEHNR and CDR2 is FQNEAQ (reference sequence). This CDR3 is 13 amino acids long. CDR3 residues: CASSGTADYEQYF. In DNA, the CDR3 is TGTGCCAGCAGTGGGACGGCGGACTACGAGCAGTACTTC.

V is TRBV18 and J is TRBJ1-1, with D maybe TRBD1 (6 bases). With 2 bases removed from V and 4 bases from J, the gap between germline ends came to 11 bases. Germline V CDR1 and CDR2: KGHSH, LQKENI. The length of the CDR3 is 14 residues. The CDR3 nucleotides read TGTGCCAGCTCACCAAACAGGGCATCCACTGAAGCTTTCTTT. Translation gives CASSPNRASTEAFF. Full variable domain (rest looked up from reference TRBV18 and TRBJ1-1): NAGVMQNPRHLVRRRGQEARLRCSPMKGHSHVYWYRQLPEEGLKFMVYLQKENIIDESGMPKERFSAEFPKEGPSILRIQQVVRGDSAAYFCASSPNRASTEAFFGQGTRLTVV.

This clone was counted a few times. The rearrangement uses TRBV6-2 or TRBV6-3 and TRBJ2-7, with 7 bases identical to TRBD2. The CDR3 is 15 residues long. Germline-derived CDR1 and CDR2 are MNHEY and SVGEGT. After removal of 1 base from V and 2 bases from J, the junction contained 5 bases not matched to a gene. The DNA for the CDR3 is TGTGCCAGCAGTTACTTAGGCCTAGCGGCCTACGAGCAGTACTTC. Its translation: CASSYLGLAAYEQYF.

This chain links TRBV7-2 with TRBJ1-5; TRBD1 agrees at 7 bases. The trim removed 5 bases at V and 4 bases at J, leaving 11 bases unmatched. Germline V gene sequence: CDR1 SGHTA, CDR2 FQGNSA. The CDR3 covers 16 residues. The CDR3 region is CASSLLRDSSNQPQHF. CDR3 nucleotide sequence: TGTGCCAGCAGCCTCCTCCGGGACAGCTCAAATCAGCCCCAGCATTTT.

The chain joins TRBV28 to TRBJ1-1; D may be TRBD1 (6 bases). The CDR3 length is 13 residues. Germline V lookup: CDR1 MDHEN, CDR2 SYDVKM. Trimming stripped 6 bases from V and 6 bases from J, with 14 bases between. Here the CDR3 DNA reads TGTGCCAGCAGGGAACAGGGTAAACCTGAAGCTTTCTTT. Translating gives CASREQGKPEAFF.

The chain couples TRBV5-6 to TRBJ1-1; 7 bases align to TRBD1. Germline V gene lookup returns CDR1 SGHDT and CDR2 YYEEEE. The J segment lost 7 bases and the V segment lost 0 bases, leaving 6 bases of the junction unmatched. The CDR3 extends over 14 amino acids. This chain's CDR3 is CASSLGGGNLEAFF. For the CDR3, the DNA is TGTGCCAGCAGCTTGGGAGGGGGCAATCTTGAAGCTTTCTTT.

The chain couples TRBV29-1 to TRBJ2-7; 9 bases match TRBD2. CDR3 length: 14 amino acids. CDR1 is SQVTM, CDR2 ANQGSEA, per germline. Trimming cost V 4 bases and J 1 base; bases outside gene matches: 5. The CDR3 bases are TGCAGCGTTGCTAGCGGGGTCTCATCCTACGAGCAGTACTTC. The encoded protein is CSVASGVSSYEQYF.

The genes are TRBV4-1 and TRBJ1-2; TRBD1 aligns across 9 bases. Per the germline V gene, CDR1 is MGHRA and CDR2 is YSYEKL. The CDR3 spans 14 residues. The V segment lost 4 bases and the J segment 5 bases; nucleotides outside the gene matches: 5. This CDR3 is CASSPDRGWYGYTF. CDR3 bases: TGCGCCAGCAGCCCGGACAGGGGATGGTATGGCTACACCTTC.